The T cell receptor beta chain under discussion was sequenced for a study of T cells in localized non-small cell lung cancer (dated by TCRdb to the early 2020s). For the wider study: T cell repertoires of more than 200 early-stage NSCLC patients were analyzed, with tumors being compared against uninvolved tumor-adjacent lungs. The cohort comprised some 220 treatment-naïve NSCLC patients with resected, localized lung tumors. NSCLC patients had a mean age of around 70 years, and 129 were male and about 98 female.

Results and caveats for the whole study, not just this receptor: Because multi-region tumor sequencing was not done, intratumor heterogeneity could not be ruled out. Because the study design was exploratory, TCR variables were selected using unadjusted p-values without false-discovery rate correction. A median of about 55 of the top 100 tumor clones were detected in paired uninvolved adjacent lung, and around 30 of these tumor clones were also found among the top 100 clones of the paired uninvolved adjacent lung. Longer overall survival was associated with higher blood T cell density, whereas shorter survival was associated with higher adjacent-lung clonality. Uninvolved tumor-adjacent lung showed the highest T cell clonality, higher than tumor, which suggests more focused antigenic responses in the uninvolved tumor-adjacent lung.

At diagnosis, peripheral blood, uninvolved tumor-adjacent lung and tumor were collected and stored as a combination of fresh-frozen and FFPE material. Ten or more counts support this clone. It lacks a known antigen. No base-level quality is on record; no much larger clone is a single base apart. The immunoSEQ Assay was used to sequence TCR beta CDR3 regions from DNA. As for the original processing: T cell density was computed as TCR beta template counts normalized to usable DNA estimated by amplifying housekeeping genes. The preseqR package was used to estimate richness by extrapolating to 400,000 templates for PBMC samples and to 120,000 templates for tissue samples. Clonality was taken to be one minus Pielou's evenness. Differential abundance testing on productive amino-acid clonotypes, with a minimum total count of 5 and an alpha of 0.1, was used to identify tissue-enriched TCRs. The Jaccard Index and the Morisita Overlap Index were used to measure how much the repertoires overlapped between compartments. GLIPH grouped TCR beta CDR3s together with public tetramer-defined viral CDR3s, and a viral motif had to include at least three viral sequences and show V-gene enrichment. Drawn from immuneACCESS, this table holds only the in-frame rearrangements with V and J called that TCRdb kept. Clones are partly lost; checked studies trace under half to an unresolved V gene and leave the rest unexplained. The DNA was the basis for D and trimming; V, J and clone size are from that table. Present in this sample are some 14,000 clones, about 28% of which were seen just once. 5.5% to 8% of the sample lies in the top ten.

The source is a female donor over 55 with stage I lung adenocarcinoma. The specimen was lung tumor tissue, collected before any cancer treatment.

The CDR3 reads CASRPTSWSDTQYF. The DNA reads TGTGCCAGCAGGCCGACTAGCTGGTCAGATACGCAGTATTTT. Recombination linked TRBV11-3 to TRBJ2-3; 7 nucleotides in the junction match TRBD2. Here V drops 6 bases and J drops 4 bases, and the junction holds 7 bases not matched to any gene. The CDR3 contains 14 residues, cysteine and phenylalanine counted. Just CDR3 DNA is preserved here, 42 bases in frame from base 1. Via the germline V gene, CDR1 is SGHNT and CDR2 YENEEA. The variable domain in full, with residues beyond the CDR3 obtained from the reference TRBV11-3 and TRBJ2-3 genes, is EAGVVQSPRYKIIEKKQPVAFWCNPISGHNTLYWYLQNLGQGPELLIRYENEEAVDDSQLPKDRFSAERLKGVDSTLKIQPAELGDSAVYLCASRPTSWSDTQYFGPGTRLTVL.